One sample yielded the 24 T cell receptor beta chains listed below, sequenced in a study of T cell responses to AZD1222 COVID-19 vaccine. Measured with immunoSEQ multiplex PCR; TCRdb has only the in-frame clones, and not every one. In the table there are some 120,000 clones, roughly 90% of which are singletons. The material was peripheral blood, obtained on day 0 of AZD1222 vaccination. These TCRs come from an adult in good health.

The chain has TRBV28 and TRBJ2-6; 12 bases line up with TRBD1. Germline V gene sequence: CDR1 MDHEN, CDR2 SYDVKM. V shed 5 bases, J shed 0 bases, and the junction held 5 bases outside the gene matches. The CDR3 length is 18 residues. The CDR3 DNA sequence: TGTGCCAGCAGTCCCCTGGGACAGGGGGCCTCTGGGGCCAACGTCCTGACTTTC. It encodes CASSPLGQGASGANVLTF.

The V gene is TRBV28, the J gene TRBJ2-1; 12 bases are shared with TRBD2. The CDR3 is 17 amino acids. CDR1 and CDR2 (germline): MDHEN, SYDVKM. V lost 4 bases to trimming and J lost 6 bases; unmatched junction nucleotides: 10. CDR3: CASSYPSSGGVSNEQFF. The CDR3 nucleotides are TGTGCCAGCAGTTACCCCTCTAGCGGGGGGGTGAGCAATGAGCAGTTCTTC.

The V call is TRBV9, the J call TRBJ2-3; D uncertain. Trimming removed 0 bases at V and 0 bases at J, with 8 bases between. The CDR3 has 15 residues. CDR1 and CDR2 (germline): SGDLS, YYNGEE. CDR3 loop: CASSVVDSSTDTQYF. Here the CDR3 DNA reads TGTGCCAGCAGCGTAGTAGACTCGAGCACAGATACGCAGTATTTT.

CDR3 sequence: CAISGAGPYEQYF. The CDR3 DNA is TGTGCCATCAGTGGTGCGGGGCCCTACGAGCAGTACTTC. The chain links TRBV10-3 to TRBJ2-7; tentatively, D is TRBD2 (6 bases). CDR1 is ENHRY and CDR2 is SYGVKD in the germline V gene. The CDR3 loop spans 13 amino acids. Deletions cut 4 bases from V and 2 bases from J, with 9 bases between.

This chain connects TRBV15 to TRBJ2-3; no definite D call. Germline CDR1 reads LNHNV; CDR2 reads YYDKDF (reference sequence). This CDR3 has 16 amino acids. The germline V and J ends were trimmed by 5 bases and 1 base, with 16 bases remaining between them. The CDR3 region is CATSGYYGSGTDTQYF. Here the CDR3 DNA reads TGTGCCACCAGCGGCTACTATGGGTCTGGCACAGATACGCAGTATTTT.

The chain links TRBV30 to TRBJ1-5; D gene uncertain. This CDR3 is built from 12 residues. V lost 2 bases, J lost 4 bases, and 6 bases lay in between. From germline, CDR1 is GTSNPN and CDR2 SVGIG (reference sequence). The CDR3 region is CAWSPGNQPQHF. CDR3 DNA sequence: TGTGCCTGGAGTCCCGGGAATCAGCCCCAGCATTTT.

V and J are TRBV19 and TRBJ1-1; D is perhaps TRBD1 (6 bases). V was trimmed by 0 bases and J by 0 bases, leaving 14 bases between them. Germline V gene lookup returns CDR1 LNHDA and CDR2 SQIVND (reference sequence). The CDR3 has 17 amino acids. The CDR3 DNA reads as TGTGCCAGTAGTATAGAAAGGGGGTCGAGTTTGAACACTGAAGCTTTCTTT. This translates into CASSIERGSSLNTEAFF.

V gene TRBV10-3 combines with J gene TRBJ1-1; maybe TRBD1 (5 bases). Trimming cost V 10 bases and J 1 base, with 16 bases left between them. Per germline, CDR1 ENHRY and CDR2 SYGVKD. The CDR3 length is 14 residues. CDR3 region: CATRPPGQNTEAFF. CDR3 in DNA: TGTGCCACCCGGCCGCCAGGGCAGAACACTGAAGCTTTCTTT.

The chain carries TRBV2 and TRBJ1-6, with D maybe TRBD1 (5 bases). Germline V gene sequence: CDR1 SNHLY, CDR2 FYNNEI. This CDR3 comprises 16 residues. Deletions cut 1 base from V and 6 bases from J, with 13 bases between. CDR3 sequence reads: CASSEGWDRRNSPLHF. The CDR3 DNA reads TGTGCCAGCAGTGAAGGGTGGGACCGTCGTAATTCACCCCTCCACTTT.

The chain couples TRBV5-5 to TRBJ2-7, with TRBD1 identical over 11 bases. J gave up 7 bases and V 8 bases, and 11 bases lay outside the gene matches. The CDR3 is 14 amino acids. CDR1 and CDR2 from the germline V gene are SGHKS and YYEKEE (reference sequence). The CDR3 DNA sequence: TGTGCCAGAAGTTTCCGGGACAGGGGGAGGGAGCAGTACTTC. It encodes CARSFRDRGREQYF.

This sequence joins TRBV6-5 and TRBJ2-2; maybe TRBD1 (6 bases). V shed 8 bases and J shed 1 base, with 8 bases lying between them. The CDR3 runs to 13 residues. Germline-derived CDR1 and CDR2 are MNHEY and SVGAGI. In DNA form, the CDR3 reads TGTGCCAGCGCGGACAGGAACACCGGGGAGCTGTTTTTT. Residues: CASADRNTGELFF.

V usage is TRBV10-3 and J usage is TRBJ1-4; D is ambiguous. The CDR3 totals 14 residues. Germline values: CDR1 ENHRY, CDR2 SYGVKD. V shed 4 bases and J shed 5 bases, with 11 bases lying between them. DNA for the CDR3: TGTGCCATCAGTGGTGTCAGCGGGAATGAAAAACTGTTTTTT. It specifies CAISGVSGNEKLFF.

This chain connects TRBV27 to TRBJ2-3, with D tentatively TRBD1 (5 bases). Trimming pared 6 bases from V and 3 bases from J, leaving 22 bases between. The CDR3 is 17 amino acids. Germline V gene sequence: CDR1 MNHEY, CDR2 SMNVEV (reference sequence). CDR3 sequence (DNA): TGTGCCAGCAGGCTCCTAGGGGCAGGCACGAAAACAGATACGCAGTATTTT. Translated, it gives CASRLLGAGTKTDTQYF.

The chain joins TRBV27 to TRBJ2-2, with D perhaps TRBD1 (5 bases). The CDR3 spans 14 residues. Germline loops: CDR1 MNHEY, CDR2 SMNVEV (reference sequence). V was cut by 2 bases and J by 5 bases, with 9 bases left in between. CDR3 DNA: TGTGCCAGCAGTTTACCCGACAGTACCGGGGAGCTGTTTTTT. This sequence encodes CASSLPDSTGELFF.

V gene TRBV5-1 combines with J gene TRBJ2-7; the match to TRBD2 covers 14 bases. Germline assignment: CDR1 SGHRS and CDR2 YFSETQ. The CDR3 is 15 residues long. V gave up 5 bases and J gave up 6 bases; unmatched junction bases: 7. CDR3 amino acids: CASRDGLAGGGEQYF. The CDR3 bases are TGCGCCAGCAGAGACGGACTAGCGGGAGGTGGCGAGCAGTACTTC.

This clone was seen once. The chain joins TRBV7-8 to TRBJ1-5; possibly TRBD1 for D (5 bases). The CDR3 covers 14 residues. Germline loops: CDR1 SGHVS, CDR2 FQNEAQ. Trimming took off 3 bases at V and 4 bases at J, with 10 bases between the two ends. The CDR3 DNA reads TGTGCCAGCAGCTTGCAAGGGACTAATCAGCCCCAGCATTTT. Protein sequence: CASSLQGTNQPQHF.

The chain recombines TRBV15 with TRBJ2-5; 8 nucleotides agree with TRBD1. Trimming removed 0 bases from V and 5 bases from J; junction bases left unmatched: 8. The CDR3 spans 16 residues. Germline assignment: CDR1 LNHNV and CDR2 YYDKDF (reference sequence). CDR3 in amino acids: CATSRDGPGGLETQYF. DNA of the CDR3: TGTGCCACCAGCAGAGATGGGCCAGGGGGCTTGGAGACCCAGTACTTC. Combining the CDR3 with reference TRBV15 and TRBJ2-5 gives the whole variable domain DAMVIQNPRYQVTQFGKPVTLSCSQTLNHNVMYWYQQKSSQAPKLLFHYYDKDFNNEADTPDNFQSRRPNTSFCFLDIRSPGLGDTAMYLCATSRDGPGGLETQYFGPGTRLLVL.

The rearrangement uses TRBV27 and TRBJ2-5; TRBD2 aligns across 12 bases. Trimming removed 2 bases from V and 5 bases from J; junction bases left unmatched: 0. From germline, CDR1 is MNHEY and CDR2 SMNVEV (reference sequence). The CDR3 loop spans 14 amino acids. Here the CDR3 DNA reads TGTGCCAGCAGTTTACTAGCGGGGGGGGAGACCCAGTACTTC. This gives the protein CASSLLAGGETQYF.

The sample holds one count of this clone. This chain links TRBV6-6 with TRBJ2-7; 9 bases agree with TRBD2. There are 17 residues in the CDR3. J gave up 5 bases and V 5 bases, and 16 bases lay outside the gene matches. The germline CDR1 and CDR2 sequences are MNHNY and SVGAGI (reference sequence). CDR3 DNA sequence: TGTGCCAGCAGTCGGCGGGAGGGCGCTCGAGGTCTCGACGAGCAGTACTTC. Protein product: CASSRREGARGLDEQYF.

The chain combines TRBV10-3 with TRBJ1-5; D unclear. V lost 1 base to trimming and J lost 4 bases, with 8 bases between them. Germline CDR1 reads ENHRY; CDR2 reads SYGVKD. The CDR3 spans 14 residues. The CDR3 spells CAISELEANQPQHF. The CDR3 nucleotides are TGTGCCATCAGTGAGTTGGAAGCGAATCAGCCCCAGCATTTT.

This chain uses TRBV20-1 with TRBJ2-1, with a weak D call TRBD1 (6 bases). Germline V lookup: CDR1 DFQATT, CDR2 SNEGSKA (reference sequence). V lost 3 bases to trimming and J lost 7 bases, with 10 bases between them. The CDR3 consists of 12 residues. As DNA, the CDR3 is TGCAGTGCTAGTAACGGACAGAATGAGCAGTTCTTC. Encoded protein: CSASNGQNEQFF.

This CDR3 reads CASSSNPQGYEQYF. For the CDR3, the DNA is TGCGCCAGCAGCTCCAACCCACAGGGCTACGAGCAGTACTTC. The chain has TRBV5-1 and TRBJ2-7; maybe TRBD1 (6 bases). The CDR3 is 14 residues long. Per germline, CDR1 SGHRS and CDR2 YFSETQ. V lost 3 bases and J lost 3, with 13 bases in between.

The chain is built from TRBV7-6 and TRBJ1-3; 7 bases align to TRBD1. This CDR3 has 13 residues. In germline, CDR1 is SGHVS, CDR2 FNYEAQ. The J segment lost 4 bases and the V segment lost 6 bases, leaving 3 bases of the junction unmatched. The CDR3 sequence: CASRGDSGNTIYF. The CDR3, as DNA: TGTGCCAGCAGGGGGGACAGCGGAAACACCATATATTTT.

The genes are TRBV5-1 and TRBJ2-1; TRBD2 might be the D (5 bases). This CDR3 is built from 15 residues. The germline V gene has CDR1 SGHRS and CDR2 YFSETQ. V dropped 0 bases and J dropped 7 bases, with 14 bases sitting between them. In DNA form, the CDR3 reads TGCGCCAGCAGCTTGGACTACGAGTGGAGGAATGAGCAGTTCTTC. This codes for CASSLDYEWRNEQFF.